This T cell receptor beta chain was captured in a study of blood T cell repertoires in COVID-19. The method was immunoSEQ multiplex PCR; TCRdb's version includes in-frame clones alone and lacks a portion of them. The repertoire includes 350,000 to 450,000 clones, around nine tenths of them detected once, and about 1.7% sits in the top ten. CDR3 length: 14 amino acids. The V gene lost 11 bases and the J gene lost 0 bases, with 14 bases spanning the gap. Germline CDR1 SGHVS, CDR2 FNYEAQ. Sequencing input: PBMCs or T cells enriched from blood (not recorded which). The sequence derives from a young woman who had recovered from COVID-19. This chain uses TRBV7-6 with TRBJ2-1, with D tentatively TRBD2 (5 bases). The DNA of the CDR3 is TGTGCCTGCACGGAGGAAAGCTCCTACAATGAGCAGTTCTTC. Translated: CACTEESSYNEQFF.